Shown below are 15 T cell receptor beta chains from a single sample sequenced in a study of blood T cell repertoires in COVID-19. TCRdb's copy holds only in-frame clones and misses some; the assay was immunoSEQ multiplex PCR. Here the sample spans roughly 300,000 clones, roughly 87% being singletons. Sample: PBMCs or T cells enriched from blood (not recorded which). The receptor set was obtained from a woman in her twenties or thirties who had recovered from COVID-19.

CDR3 amino acids: CASSIKGTSDTDTQYF. In DNA form, the CDR3 reads TGTGCCAGTAGTATTAAGGGGACTTCGGACACAGATACGCAGTATTTT. The V call is TRBV19, the J call TRBJ2-3, with a tentative D call TRBD2 (6 bases). There are 16 residues in the CDR3. Germline-derived CDR1 and CDR2 are LNHDA and SQIVND (reference sequence). The V gene lost 3 bases and the J gene lost 2 bases, with 15 bases spanning the gap.

V and J are TRBV11-2 and TRBJ1-4; D is perhaps TRBD1 (5 bases). The V and J ends lost 5 bases and 6 bases respectively, with 19 bases between them. Per germline, CDR1 SGHAT and CDR2 FQNNGV. The CDR3 is made up of 16 amino acids. CDR3 coding DNA: TGTGCCAGCAGCCCCGCCAGGGACTGGGGGGATGAAAAACTGTTTTTT. It codes for CASSPARDWGDEKLFF.

The chain has TRBV6-2 or TRBV6-3 and TRBJ2-1, with 7 bases matching TRBD2. This CDR3 spans 16 amino acids. Germline V gives CDR1 MNHEY, CDR2 SVGEGT. V lost 4 bases, J lost 0 bases, and 6 bases stayed unmatched. CDR3 sequence (DNA): TGTGCCAGCAGTTTGCTAAGCGGGGTCTCCTACAATGAGCAGTTCTTC. Translation: CASSLLSGVSYNEQFF.

This clone appeared once. V and J are TRBV23-1 and TRBJ2-5; 7 nucleotides match TRBD1. TRBV23-1 is known as an ORF, though its function is uncertain. Unmatched junction bases numbered 3, after V lost 4 bases and J lost 1 base. The CDR3 length is 14 residues. For the CDR3, the DNA is TGCGCCAGCAGTCCCGGGACAGCCCAAGAGACCCAGTACTTC. Protein product: CASSPGTAQETQYF.

The chain is built from TRBV5-1 and TRBJ2-1; D possibly corresponds to TRBD1 (6 bases). Trimming took 0 bases from V and 4 from J, leaving 14 bases between them. Germline V gene sequence: CDR1 SGHRS, CDR2 YFSETQ. The CDR3 has 16 residues. The CDR3 loop is CASSLEGPTGYNEQFF. The CDR3 DNA follows: TGCGCCAGCAGCTTGGAAGGGCCCACAGGGTACAATGAGCAGTTCTTC.

This chain links TRBV28 with TRBJ1-5; 9 nucleotides agree with TRBD1. Germline CDR1 is MDHEN and CDR2 is SYDVKM. The V segment lost 2 bases and the J segment 3 bases; nucleotides outside the gene matches: 5. The CDR3 covers 16 residues. The CDR3 sequence: CASSLTDRGVNQPQHF. CDR3 DNA sequence: TGTGCCAGCAGTTTAACCGACAGGGGGGTCAATCAGCCCCAGCATTTT. Variable domain in full (rest from reference TRBV28 and TRBJ1-5): DVKVTQSSRYLVKRTGEKVFLECVQDMDHENMFWYRQDPGLGLRLIYFSYDVKMKEKGDIPEGYSVSREKKERFSLILESASTNQTSMYLCASSLTDRGVNQPQHFGDGTRLSIL.

The rearrangement uses TRBV4-1 and TRBJ2-1; 8 nucleotides agree with TRBD1. J lost 6 bases, V lost 1 base, and 2 bases had no gene match. The CDR3 totals 14 residues. CDR1 is MGHRA, CDR2 YSYEKL, per germline. The CDR3 DNA is TGCGCCAGCAGCCAAGTACAGGGGGGCAATGAGCAGTTCTTC. Its translation is CASSQVQGGNEQFF.

This clone was observed a single time. This chain links TRBV19 with TRBJ1-6; D is undetermined. Trimming cost V 6 bases and J 0 bases, with 9 bases left between them. CDR1 is LNHDA, CDR2 SQIVND, per germline (reference sequence). The CDR3 runs to 15 residues. The CDR3 here is CASRAVSSYNSPLHF. In DNA form, the CDR3 reads TGTGCCAGTAGGGCGGTTAGCTCCTATAATTCACCCCTCCACTTT. The full variable domain, its missing parts supplied by reference TRBV19 and TRBJ1-6, is DGGITQSPKYLFRKEGQNVTLSCEQNLNHDAMYWYRQDPGQGLRLIYYSQIVNDFQKGDIAEGYSVSREKKESFPLTVTSAQKNPTAFYLCASRAVSSYNSPLHFGNGTRLTVT.

The rearrangement links TRBV5-1 to TRBJ2-1; TRBD1 matches at 9 bases. The CDR3 runs to 17 residues. Trimming removed 1 base from V and 7 bases from J; junction bases left unmatched: 12. Germline V gene sequence: CDR1 SGHRS, CDR2 YFSETQ. The CDR3 DNA reads as TGCGCCAGCAGCTTGCACACCACAGGGGGCAAATGGAATGAGCAGTTCTTC. Protein product: CASSLHTTGGKWNEQFF.

This chain joins TRBV28 and TRBJ2-5, with D perhaps TRBD2 (5 bases). The CDR3 runs to 16 residues. CDR1 and CDR2 (germline): MDHEN, SYDVKM. Trimming removed 6 bases at V and 4 bases at J, with 21 bases between. CDR3 in amino acids: CASSFTTRGSRETQYF. The CDR3 DNA reads as TGTGCCAGCAGCTTTACTACCCGGGGTTCCAGAGAGACCCAGTACTTC.

The J gene is TRBJ1-1, the V gene TRBV29-1; D possibly corresponds to TRBD1 (6 bases). The CDR3 covers 13 residues. Trimming took 6 bases from V and 1 from J, leaving 12 bases between them. Germline loops: CDR1 SQVTM, CDR2 ANQGSEA. CDR3 sequence reads: CSVEEGGNTEAFF. CDR3 sequence (DNA): TGCAGCGTGGAGGAAGGGGGGAACACTGAAGCTTTCTTT.

The chain recombines TRBV12-5 with TRBJ1-5; D ambiguous. The CDR3 length is 17 residues. V was cut by 0 bases and J by 2 bases, with 14 bases left in between. The germline CDR1 and CDR2 sequences are LGHNT and FRNRAP. This CDR3 reads CASGLVQGGEGNQPQHF. CDR3 sequence (DNA): TGTGCTAGTGGTTTGGTACAAGGCGGCGAGGGCAATCAGCCCCAGCATTTT.

The CDR3 DNA sequence: TGTGCCAGCAGCCATCGGGACAGTGAAGCTTTCTTT. Its translation is CASSHRDSEAFF. The chain recombines TRBV3-1 (or the pseudogene TRBV3-2) with TRBJ1-1; TRBD1 agrees at 7 bases. CDR1 is LGHDT and CDR2 is YNNKEL in the germline V gene (reference sequence). The CDR3 is 12 residues long. V gave up 3 bases and J gave up 7 bases; unmatched junction bases: 2.

This chain links TRBV12-5 with TRBJ1-6; no definite D call. This CDR3 comprises 14 residues. Germline values: CDR1 LGHNT, CDR2 FRNRAP. The germline V and J ends were trimmed by 1 base and 4 bases, with 5 bases remaining between them. This chain's CDR3 is CASGLDSYNSPLHF. DNA of the CDR3: TGTGCTAGTGGTTTGGACAGTTATAATTCACCCCTCCACTTT.

Here the CDR3 reads CSVDSERGGSDTQYF. The CDR3 coding sequence is TGCAGCGTTGACTCCGAGCGGGGGGGCTCAGATACGCAGTATTTT. V and J are TRBV29-1 and TRBJ2-3, with TRBD2 matching over 10 bases. This CDR3 has 15 amino acids. CDR1 is SQVTM, CDR2 ANQGSEA, per germline. Losses at the gene ends were 3 bases for V and 4 bases for J; bases not matched to a gene: 7.